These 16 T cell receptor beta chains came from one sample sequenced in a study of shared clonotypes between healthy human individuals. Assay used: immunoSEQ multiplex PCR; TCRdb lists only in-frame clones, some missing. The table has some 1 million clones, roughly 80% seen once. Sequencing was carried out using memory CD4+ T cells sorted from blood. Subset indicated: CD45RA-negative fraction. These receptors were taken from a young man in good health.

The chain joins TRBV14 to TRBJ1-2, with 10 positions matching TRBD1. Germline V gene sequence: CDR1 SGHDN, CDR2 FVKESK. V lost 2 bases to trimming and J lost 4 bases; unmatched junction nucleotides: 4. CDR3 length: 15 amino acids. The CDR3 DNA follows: TGTGCCAGCAGCCAAAAGGACAGGGGGGTCTATGGCTACACCTTC. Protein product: CASSQKDRGVYGYTF.

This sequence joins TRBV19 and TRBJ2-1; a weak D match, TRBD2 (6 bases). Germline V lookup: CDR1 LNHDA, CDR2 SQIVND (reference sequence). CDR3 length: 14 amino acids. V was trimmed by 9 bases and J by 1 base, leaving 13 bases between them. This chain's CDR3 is CARVPGRSYNEQFF. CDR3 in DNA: TGTGCCAGAGTTCCAGGGAGGTCCTACAATGAGCAGTTCTTC.

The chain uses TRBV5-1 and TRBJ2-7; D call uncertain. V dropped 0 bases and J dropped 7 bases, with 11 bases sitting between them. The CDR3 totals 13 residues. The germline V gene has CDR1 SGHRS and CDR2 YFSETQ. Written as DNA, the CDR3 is TGCGCCAGCAGCTTGGATCGGGCGTGGGAGCAGTACTTC. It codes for CASSLDRAWEQYF.

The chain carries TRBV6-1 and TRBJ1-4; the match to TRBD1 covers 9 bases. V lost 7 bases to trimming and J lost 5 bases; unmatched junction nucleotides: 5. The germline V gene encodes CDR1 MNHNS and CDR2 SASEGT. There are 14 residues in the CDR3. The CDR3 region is CASTKGQGNEKLFF. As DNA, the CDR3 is TGTGCCAGCACCAAAGGACAGGGGAATGAAAAACTGTTTTTT.

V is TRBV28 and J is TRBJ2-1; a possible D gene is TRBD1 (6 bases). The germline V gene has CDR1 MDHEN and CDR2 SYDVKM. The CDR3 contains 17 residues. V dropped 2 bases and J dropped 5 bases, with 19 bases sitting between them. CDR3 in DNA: TGTGCCAGCAGTTTAGGGCGCAGGGCAGGGGCTAACAATGAGCAGTTCTTC. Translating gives CASSLGRRAGANNEQFF.

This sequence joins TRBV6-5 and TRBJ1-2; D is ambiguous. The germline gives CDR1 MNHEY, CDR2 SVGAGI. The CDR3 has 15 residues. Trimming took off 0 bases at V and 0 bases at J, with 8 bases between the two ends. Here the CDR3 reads CASSYSAEPNYGYTF. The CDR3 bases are TGTGCCAGCAGTTACTCGGCAGAGCCTAACTATGGCTACACCTTC.

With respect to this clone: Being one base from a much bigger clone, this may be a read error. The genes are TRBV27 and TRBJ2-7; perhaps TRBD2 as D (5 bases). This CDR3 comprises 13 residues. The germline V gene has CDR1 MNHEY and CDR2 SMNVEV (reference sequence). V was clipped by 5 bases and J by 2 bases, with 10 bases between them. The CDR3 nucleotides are TGTGCCAGCAGTCGGACCGGGACCTACGAGCAGTACTTC. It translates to CASSRTGTYEQYF.

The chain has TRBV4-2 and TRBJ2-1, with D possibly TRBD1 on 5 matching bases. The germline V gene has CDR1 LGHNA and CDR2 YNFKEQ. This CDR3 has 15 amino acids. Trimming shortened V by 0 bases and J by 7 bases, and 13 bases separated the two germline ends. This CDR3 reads CASSQEGATGNEQFF. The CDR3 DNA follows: TGTGCCAGCAGCCAAGAAGGGGCTACCGGAAATGAGCAGTTCTTC.

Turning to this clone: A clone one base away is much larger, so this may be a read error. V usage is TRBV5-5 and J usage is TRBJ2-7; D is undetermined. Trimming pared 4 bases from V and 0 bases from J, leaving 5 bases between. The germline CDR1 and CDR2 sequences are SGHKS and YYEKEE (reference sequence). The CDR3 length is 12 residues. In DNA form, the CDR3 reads TGTGCCAGCAGCCAAAGCTCCTACGAGCAGTACTTC. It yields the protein CASSQSSYEQYF.

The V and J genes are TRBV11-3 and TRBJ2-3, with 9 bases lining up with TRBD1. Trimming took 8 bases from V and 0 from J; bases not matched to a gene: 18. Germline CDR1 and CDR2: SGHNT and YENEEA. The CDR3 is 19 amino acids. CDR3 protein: CASDRYGTGSKGSTDTQYF. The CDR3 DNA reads TGTGCCAGCGATCGTTACGGGACAGGGTCCAAGGGTAGCACAGATACGCAGTATTTT.

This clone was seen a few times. The CDR3 nucleotides read TGTGCCAGCTTTAGGACAGGCTCTGGAAACACCATATATTTT. Translation: CASFRTGSGNTIYF. This chain joins TRBV6-1 and TRBJ1-3; 7 positions agree with TRBD1. The CDR3 is made up of 14 amino acids. V lost 8 bases to trimming and J lost 0 bases; unmatched junction nucleotides: 4. The V gene's germline CDR1 is MNHNS and CDR2 SASEGT.

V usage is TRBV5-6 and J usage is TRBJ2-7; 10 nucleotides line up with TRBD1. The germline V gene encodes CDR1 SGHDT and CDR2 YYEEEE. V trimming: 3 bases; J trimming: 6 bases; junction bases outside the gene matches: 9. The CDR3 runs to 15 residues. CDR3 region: CASSSTGTGVGEQYF. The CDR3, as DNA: TGTGCCAGCAGCTCCACCGGGACAGGGGTCGGCGAGCAGTACTTC.

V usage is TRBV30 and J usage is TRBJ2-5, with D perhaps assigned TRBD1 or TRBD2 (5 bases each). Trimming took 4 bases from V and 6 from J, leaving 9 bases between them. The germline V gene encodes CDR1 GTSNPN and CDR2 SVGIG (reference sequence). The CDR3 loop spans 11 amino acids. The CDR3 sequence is CAWTWGKTQYF. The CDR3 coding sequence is TGTGCCTGGACCTGGGGGAAGACCCAGTACTTC.

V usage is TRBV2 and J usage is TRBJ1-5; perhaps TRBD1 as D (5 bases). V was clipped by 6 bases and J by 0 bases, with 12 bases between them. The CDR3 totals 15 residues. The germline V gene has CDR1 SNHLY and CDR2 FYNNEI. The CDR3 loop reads CASSAAGYSNQPQHF. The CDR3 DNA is TGTGCCAGCAGCGCCGCAGGGTATAGCAATCAGCCCCAGCATTTT.

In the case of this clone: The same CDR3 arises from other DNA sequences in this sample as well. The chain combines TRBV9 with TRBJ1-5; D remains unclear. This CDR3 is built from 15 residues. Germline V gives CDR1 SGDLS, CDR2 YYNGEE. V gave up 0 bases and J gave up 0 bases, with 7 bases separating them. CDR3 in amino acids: CASSVGGTSNQPQHF. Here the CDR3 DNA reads TGTGCCAGCAGCGTAGGGGGAACTAGCAATCAGCCCCAGCATTTT.

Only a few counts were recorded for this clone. CDR3 bases: TGTGCCAGCTCACCGCCGCCAGGGTGGTGGGACACTGAAGCTTTCTTT. Amino acid sequence: CASSPPPGWWDTEAFF. The rearrangement joins TRBV18 to TRBJ1-1; a possible D gene is TRBD1 (5 bases). The V and J ends lost 3 bases and 3 bases respectively, with 17 bases between them. This CDR3 region has 16 residues. Per germline, CDR1 KGHSH and CDR2 LQKENI.